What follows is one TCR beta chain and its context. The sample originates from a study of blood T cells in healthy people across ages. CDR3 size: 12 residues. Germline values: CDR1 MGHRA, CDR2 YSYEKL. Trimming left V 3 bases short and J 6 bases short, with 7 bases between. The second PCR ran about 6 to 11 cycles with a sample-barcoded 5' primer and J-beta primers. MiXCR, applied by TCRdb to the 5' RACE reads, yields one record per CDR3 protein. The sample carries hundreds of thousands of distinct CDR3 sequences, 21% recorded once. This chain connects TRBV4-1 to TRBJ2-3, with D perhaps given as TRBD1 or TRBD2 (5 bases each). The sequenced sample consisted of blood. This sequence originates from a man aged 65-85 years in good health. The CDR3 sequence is CASSHEGDTQYF. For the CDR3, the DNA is TGCGCCAGCAGCCACGAGGGGGATACGCAGTATTTT.